This T cell receptor beta chain emerged from a study of T cells in Graves' hyperthyroidism and ophthalmopathy. This CDR3 spans 13 amino acids. The germline CDR1 and CDR2 sequences are MNHEY and SVGAGI. Criteria for exclusion of patients were uncontrolled infection, other autoimmune disease, pregnancy or lactation. TCR beta CDR3 sequences were amplified from RNA transcripts. A first-round RT-PCR of the TCR CDR3 used the HTBI primer set. A single record per CDR3 protein comes from TCRdb applying MiXCR to the multiplex PCR reads. The data contain roughly 500,000 distinct CDR3 sequences, 15% to 20% of them seen just once; the ten biggest clones take up about 31%. A remark on this clonotype: This could be a read error, since a much larger clone is one nucleotide away.

The sequenced material came from blood. The TCR sequence derives from a woman aged 25 to 45 with Graves' ophthalmopathy. The V gene is TRBV6-5, the J gene TRBJ2-7; D may correspond to TRBD1 or TRBD2 (5 bases each). This CDR3 reads CASSLWGNYDQYF. CDR3 sequence (DNA): TGTGCCAGCAGTTTGTGGGGGAACTACGATCAGTACTTC.